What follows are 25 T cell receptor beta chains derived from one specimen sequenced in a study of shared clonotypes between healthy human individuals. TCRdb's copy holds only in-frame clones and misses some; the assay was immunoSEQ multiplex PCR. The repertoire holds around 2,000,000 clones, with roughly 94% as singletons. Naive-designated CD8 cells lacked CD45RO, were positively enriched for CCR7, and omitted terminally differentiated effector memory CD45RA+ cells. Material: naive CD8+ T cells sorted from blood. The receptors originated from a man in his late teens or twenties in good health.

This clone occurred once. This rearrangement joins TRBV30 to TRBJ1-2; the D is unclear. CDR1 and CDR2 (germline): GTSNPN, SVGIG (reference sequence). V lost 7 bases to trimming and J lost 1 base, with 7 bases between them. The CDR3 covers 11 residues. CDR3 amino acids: CASDFNYGYTF. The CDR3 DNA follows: TGTGCCTCGGACTTTAACTATGGCTACACCTTC.

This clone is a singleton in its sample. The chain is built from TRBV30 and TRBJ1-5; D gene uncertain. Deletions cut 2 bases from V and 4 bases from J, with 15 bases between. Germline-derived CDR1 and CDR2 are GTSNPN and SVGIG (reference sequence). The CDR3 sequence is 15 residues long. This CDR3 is CAWSFPGVGNQPQHF. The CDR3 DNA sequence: TGTGCCTGGAGTTTCCCAGGTGTGGGGAATCAGCCCCAGCATTTT.

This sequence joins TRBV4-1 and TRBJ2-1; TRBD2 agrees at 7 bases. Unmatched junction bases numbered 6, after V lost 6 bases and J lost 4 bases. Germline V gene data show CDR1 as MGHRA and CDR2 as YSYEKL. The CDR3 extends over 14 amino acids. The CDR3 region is CASRVREGYNEQFF. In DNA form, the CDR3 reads TGCGCCAGCAGAGTGAGGGAGGGGTACAATGAGCAGTTCTTC.

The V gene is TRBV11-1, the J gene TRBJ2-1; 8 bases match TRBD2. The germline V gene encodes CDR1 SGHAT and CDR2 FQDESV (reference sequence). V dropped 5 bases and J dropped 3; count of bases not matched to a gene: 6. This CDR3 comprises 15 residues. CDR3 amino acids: CASSLGAGGYNEQFF. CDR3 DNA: TGTGCCAGCAGCCTCGGCGCGGGGGGCTACAATGAGCAGTTCTTC.

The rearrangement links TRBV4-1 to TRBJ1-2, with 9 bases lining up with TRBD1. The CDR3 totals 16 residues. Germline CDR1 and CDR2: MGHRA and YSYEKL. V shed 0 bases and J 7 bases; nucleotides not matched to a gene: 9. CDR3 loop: CASSQDFGDRVGGYTF. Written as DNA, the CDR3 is TGCGCCAGCAGCCAAGATTTTGGGGACAGGGTGGGTGGCTACACCTTC.

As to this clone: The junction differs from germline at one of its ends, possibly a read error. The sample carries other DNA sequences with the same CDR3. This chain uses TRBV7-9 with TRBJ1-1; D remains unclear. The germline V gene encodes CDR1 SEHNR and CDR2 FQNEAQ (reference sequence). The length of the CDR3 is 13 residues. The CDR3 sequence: CASSSTENTEAFF. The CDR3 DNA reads TGTGCCAGCAGCTCGACTGAGAACACCGAAGCTTTCTTT.

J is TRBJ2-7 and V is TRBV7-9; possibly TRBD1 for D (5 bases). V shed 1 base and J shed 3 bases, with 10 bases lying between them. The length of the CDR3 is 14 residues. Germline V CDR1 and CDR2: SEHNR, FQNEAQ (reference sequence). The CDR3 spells CASSLVDSLYEQYF. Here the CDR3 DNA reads TGTGCCAGCAGCTTAGTCGACAGTCTCTACGAGCAGTACTTC.

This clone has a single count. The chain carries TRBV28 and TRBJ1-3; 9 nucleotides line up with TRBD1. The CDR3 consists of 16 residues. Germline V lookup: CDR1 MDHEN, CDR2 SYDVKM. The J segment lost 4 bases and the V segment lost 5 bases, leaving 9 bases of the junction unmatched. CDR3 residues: CASSRARDRAGNTIYF. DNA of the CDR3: TGTGCCAGCAGTAGAGCGCGGGACAGGGCCGGAAACACCATATATTTT.

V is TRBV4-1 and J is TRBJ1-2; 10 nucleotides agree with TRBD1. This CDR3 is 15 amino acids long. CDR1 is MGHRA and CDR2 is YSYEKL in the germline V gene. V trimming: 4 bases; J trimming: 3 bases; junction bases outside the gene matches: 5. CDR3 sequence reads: CASSPWTGGYYGYTF. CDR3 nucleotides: TGCGCCAGCAGCCCCTGGACAGGGGGATACTATGGCTACACCTTC.

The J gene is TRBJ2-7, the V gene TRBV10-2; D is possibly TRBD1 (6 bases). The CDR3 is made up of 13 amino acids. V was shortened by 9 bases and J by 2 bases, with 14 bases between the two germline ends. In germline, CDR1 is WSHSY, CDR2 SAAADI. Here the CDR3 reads CASRQATTYEQYF. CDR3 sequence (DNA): TGCGCCAGTAGACAGGCAACAACCTACGAGCAGTACTTC.

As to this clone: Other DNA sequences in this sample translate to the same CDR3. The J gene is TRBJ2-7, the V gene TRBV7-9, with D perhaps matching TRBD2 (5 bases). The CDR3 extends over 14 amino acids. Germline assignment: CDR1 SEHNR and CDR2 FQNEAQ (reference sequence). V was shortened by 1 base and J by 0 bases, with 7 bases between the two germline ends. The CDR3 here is CASSLVGSSYEQYF. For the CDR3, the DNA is TGTGCCAGCAGCTTAGTAGGGAGCTCCTACGAGCAGTACTTC.

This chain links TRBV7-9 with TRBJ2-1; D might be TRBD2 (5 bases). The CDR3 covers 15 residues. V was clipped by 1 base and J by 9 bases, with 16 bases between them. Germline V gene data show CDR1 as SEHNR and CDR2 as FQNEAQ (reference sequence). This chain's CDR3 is CASSLGALGVGEQFF. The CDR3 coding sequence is TGTGCCAGCAGCTTAGGGGCACTAGGAGTCGGTGAGCAGTTCTTC.

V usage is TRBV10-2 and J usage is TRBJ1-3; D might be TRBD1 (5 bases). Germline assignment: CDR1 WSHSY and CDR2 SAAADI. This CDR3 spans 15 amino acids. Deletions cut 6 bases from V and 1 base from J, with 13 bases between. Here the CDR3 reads CASSLSGGSGNTIYF. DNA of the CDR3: TGCGCCAGCAGCCTGAGTGGGGGATCTGGAAACACCATATATTTT.

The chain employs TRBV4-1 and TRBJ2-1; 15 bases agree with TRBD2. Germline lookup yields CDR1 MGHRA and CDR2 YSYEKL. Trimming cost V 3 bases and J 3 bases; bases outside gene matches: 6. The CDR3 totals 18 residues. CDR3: CASSHSGTSGGFYNEQFF. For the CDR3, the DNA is TGCGCCAGCAGCCACTCCGGGACTAGCGGGGGGTTCTACAATGAGCAGTTCTTC.

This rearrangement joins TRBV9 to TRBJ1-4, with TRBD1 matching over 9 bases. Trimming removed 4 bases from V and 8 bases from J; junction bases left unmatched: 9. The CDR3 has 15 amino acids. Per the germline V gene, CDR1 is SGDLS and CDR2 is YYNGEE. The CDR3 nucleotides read TGTGCCAGCAGCCTAGGGACAGGGCTTATCGAAAAACTGTTTTTT. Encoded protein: CASSLGTGLIEKLFF.

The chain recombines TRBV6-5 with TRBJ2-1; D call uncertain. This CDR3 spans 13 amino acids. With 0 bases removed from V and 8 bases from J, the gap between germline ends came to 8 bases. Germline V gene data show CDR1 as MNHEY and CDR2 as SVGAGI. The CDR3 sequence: CASSYSNAYEQFF. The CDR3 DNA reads TGTGCCAGCAGTTACTCGAACGCCTATGAGCAGTTCTTC.

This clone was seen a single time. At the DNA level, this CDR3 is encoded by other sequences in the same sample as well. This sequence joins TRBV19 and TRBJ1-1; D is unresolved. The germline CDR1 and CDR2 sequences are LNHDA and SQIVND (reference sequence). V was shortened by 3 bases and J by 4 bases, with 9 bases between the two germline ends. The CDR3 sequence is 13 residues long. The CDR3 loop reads CASSIEGGTEAFF. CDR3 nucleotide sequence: TGTGCCAGTAGTATTGAGGGAGGCACTGAAGCTTTCTTT.

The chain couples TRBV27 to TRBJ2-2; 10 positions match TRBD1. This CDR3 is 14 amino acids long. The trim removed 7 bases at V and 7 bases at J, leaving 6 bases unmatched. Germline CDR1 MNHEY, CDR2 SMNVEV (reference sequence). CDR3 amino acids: CASTDRGQNGELFF. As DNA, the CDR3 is TGTGCCAGCACCGACAGGGGGCAAAACGGGGAGCTGTTTTTT.

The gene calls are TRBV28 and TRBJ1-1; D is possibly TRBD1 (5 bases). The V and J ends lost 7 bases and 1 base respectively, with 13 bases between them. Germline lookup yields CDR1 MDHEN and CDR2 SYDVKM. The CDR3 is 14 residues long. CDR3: CASKTGGENTEAFF. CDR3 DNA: TGTGCCAGCAAAACAGGAGGGGAGAACACTGAAGCTTTCTTT.

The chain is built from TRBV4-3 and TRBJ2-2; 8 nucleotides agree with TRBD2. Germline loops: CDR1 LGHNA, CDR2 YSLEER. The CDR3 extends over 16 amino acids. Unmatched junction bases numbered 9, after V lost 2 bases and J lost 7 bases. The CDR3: CASSQLLAGSVGELFF. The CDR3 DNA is TGCGCCAGCAGCCAATTGCTAGCGGGCTCGGTCGGGGAGCTGTTTTTT.

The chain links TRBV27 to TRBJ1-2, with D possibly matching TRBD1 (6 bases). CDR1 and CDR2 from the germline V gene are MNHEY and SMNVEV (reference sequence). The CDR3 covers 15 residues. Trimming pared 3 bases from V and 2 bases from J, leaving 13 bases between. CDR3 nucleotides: TGTGCCAGCAGTTTTCAGGGGTCGTCAAACTATGGCTACACCTTC. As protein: CASSFQGSSNYGYTF.

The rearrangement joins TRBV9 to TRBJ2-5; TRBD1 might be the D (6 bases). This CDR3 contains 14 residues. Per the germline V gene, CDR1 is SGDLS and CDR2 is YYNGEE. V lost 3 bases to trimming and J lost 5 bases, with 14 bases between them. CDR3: CASSDGDTGETQYF. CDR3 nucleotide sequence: TGTGCCAGCAGCGACGGGGACACCGGGGAGACCCAGTACTTC.

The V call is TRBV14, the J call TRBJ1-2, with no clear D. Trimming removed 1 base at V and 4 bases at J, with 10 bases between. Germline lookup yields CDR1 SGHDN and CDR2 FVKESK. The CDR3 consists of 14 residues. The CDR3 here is CASSQGRTLYGYTF. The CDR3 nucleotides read TGTGCCAGCAGCCAAGGGAGGACGCTCTATGGCTACACCTTC.

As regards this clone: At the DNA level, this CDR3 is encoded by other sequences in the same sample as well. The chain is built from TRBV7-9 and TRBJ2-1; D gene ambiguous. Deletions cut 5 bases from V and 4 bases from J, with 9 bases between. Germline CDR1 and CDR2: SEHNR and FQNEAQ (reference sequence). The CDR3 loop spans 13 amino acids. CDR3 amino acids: CASSPPSYNEQFF. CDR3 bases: TGTGCCAGCAGCCCCCCCTCTTACAATGAGCAGTTCTTC. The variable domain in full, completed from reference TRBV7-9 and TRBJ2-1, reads DTGVSQNPRHKITKRGQNVTFRCDPISEHNRLYWYRQTLGQGPEFLTYFQNEAQLEKSRLLSDRFSAERPKGSFSTLEIQRTEQGDSAMYLCASSPPSYNEQFFGPGTRLTVL.

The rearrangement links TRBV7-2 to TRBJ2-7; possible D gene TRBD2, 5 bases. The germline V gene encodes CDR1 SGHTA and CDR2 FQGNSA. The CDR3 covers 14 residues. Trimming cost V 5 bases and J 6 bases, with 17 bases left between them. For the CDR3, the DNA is TGTGCCAGCAGCCTCCCGACTCCCGCGGGCGAGCAGTACTTC. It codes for CASSLPTPAGEQYF.